These 28 T cell receptor beta chains share one sample of origin, sequenced in a study of Ad26.COV2.S vaccination and SARS-CoV-2 variants. Documented treatment: some 20 received Ad26.COV2.S at low or high dose, single or two shots; a few received placebo; per-sample allocation not given. Sampling occurred on day 63 after the first vaccine or placebo injection. Sequenced by immunoSEQ multiplex PCR; TCRdb stores in-frame clones only, minus some. Of around 450,000 clones in the sample, roughly nine tenths were seen once. The starting material was peripheral blood, obtained in a trial of Ad26.COV2.S vaccine versus placebo. These receptors were collected from a person between 18 and 65 years old who received the Ad26.COV2.S COVID-19 vaccine or a placebo.

This chain joins TRBV7-8 and TRBJ2-2; no clear D. CDR3 length: 12 residues. The V gene lost 2 bases and the J gene lost 5 bases, with 3 bases spanning the gap. From germline, CDR1 is SGHVS and CDR2 FQNEAQ. The CDR3 spells CASSLMTGELFF. CDR3 sequence (DNA): TGTGCCAGCAGCTTAATGACCGGGGAGCTGTTTTTT. The complete variable domain, with remaining parts taken from reference TRBV7-8 and TRBJ2-2, reads GAGVSQSPRYKVAKRGQDVALRCDPISGHVSLFWYQQALGQGPEFLTYFQNEAQLDKSGLPSDRFFAERPEGSVSTLKIQRTQQEDSAVYLCASSLMTGELFFGEGSRLTVL.

In its sample, this clone was seen once. This chain uses TRBV3-1 (or the pseudogene TRBV3-2) with TRBJ1-4, with D tentatively TRBD1 (6 bases). V lost 5 bases and J lost 4, with 11 bases in between. Germline V gene sequence: CDR1 LGHDT, CDR2 YNNKEL (reference sequence). The CDR3 consists of 14 residues. The DNA of the CDR3 is TGTGCCAGCAGCAGCCAGGACAGTAATGAAAAACTGTTTTTT. This sequence encodes CASSSQDSNEKLFF.

CDR3 coding DNA: TGTGCCAGCAGCAAAGCGCTTTCAGGGGTGGTAGTAGAAAAACTGTTTTTT. It codes for CASSKALSGVVVEKLFF. The J gene is TRBJ1-4, the V gene TRBV21-1; TRBD1 is the table's D call, not checked against the DNA. TRBV21-1 is noted as a pseudogene. This CDR3 comprises 17 residues.

The chain joins TRBV19 to TRBJ1-5; 7 nucleotides match TRBD1. This CDR3 has 13 amino acids. V was pared by 5 bases and J by 9 bases, with 7 bases of the junction left unmatched. Germline CDR1 LNHDA, CDR2 SQIVND (reference sequence). In DNA, the CDR3 is TGTGCCAGTAGTTGGGACAGTTCCCGGCCCCAGCATTTT. This sequence encodes CASSWDSSRPQHF. The variable domain in full, with the rest retrieved from reference TRBV19 and TRBJ1-5, is DGGITQSPKYLFRKEGQNVTLSCEQNLNHDAMYWYRQDPGQGLRLIYYSQIVNDFQKGDIAEGYSVSREKKESFPLTVTSAQKNPTAFYLCASSWDSSRPQHFGDGTRLSIL.

The V gene is TRBV7-9, the J gene TRBJ2-1; 7 nucleotides match TRBD1. V dropped 3 bases and J dropped 6; count of bases not matched to a gene: 11. Germline CDR1 reads SEHNR; CDR2 reads FQNEAQ (reference sequence). This CDR3 comprises 16 residues. Here the CDR3 DNA reads TGTGCCAGCAGCTTTCGGGCAGGGGGAAGTCCCAATGAGCAGTTCTTC. The encoded protein is CASSFRAGGSPNEQFF.

This chain connects TRBV19 to TRBJ2-1; 7 bases line up with TRBD2. The germline V gene encodes CDR1 LNHDA and CDR2 SQIVND (reference sequence). The junction had 18 bases not matched to a gene; V was cut back by 6 bases and J by 7 bases. The CDR3 contains 17 residues. CDR3: CASRSVWEGGPGNEQFF. CDR3 nucleotide sequence: TGTGCCAGTAGGTCGGTGTGGGAGGGAGGGCCAGGTAATGAGCAGTTCTTC.

The chain combines TRBV7-9 with TRBJ1-6; D possibly corresponds to TRBD1 (6 bases). CDR3 size: 17 residues. Germline V gene sequence: CDR1 SEHNR, CDR2 FQNEAQ (reference sequence). V shed 5 bases and J shed 4 bases, with 18 bases lying between them. CDR3 in DNA: TGTGCCAGCAGCATACAGGGATCCCTCCTTTATAATTCACCCCTCCACTTT. Residues: CASSIQGSLLYNSPLHF.

The rearrangement links TRBV5-1 to TRBJ1-2; D not certain. Germline V gene lookup returns CDR1 SGHRS and CDR2 YFSETQ. The V gene lost 2 bases and the J gene lost 0 bases, with 8 bases spanning the gap. The CDR3 length is 14 residues. The CDR3 sequence: CASSLEVPNYGYTF. The CDR3 region has the DNA TGCGCCAGCAGCTTAGAGGTTCCTAACTATGGCTACACCTTC. The full variable domain, its missing parts supplied by reference TRBV5-1 and TRBJ1-2, is KAGVTQTPRYLIKTRGQQVTLSCSPISGHRSVSWYQQTPGQGLQFLFEYFSETQRNKGNFPGRFSGRQFSNSRSEMNVSTLELGDSALYLCASSLEVPNYGYTFGSGTRLTVV.

The V call is TRBV29-1, the J call TRBJ2-1; 9 bases fit TRBD1. Trimming removed 5 bases from V and 3 bases from J; junction bases left unmatched: 2. The CDR3 sequence is 13 residues long. Germline assignment: CDR1 SQVTM and CDR2 ANQGSEA. CDR3 in DNA: TGCAGCGTTATGGGACAGGGCTACAATGAGCAGTTCTTC. Amino acid sequence: CSVMGQGYNEQFF.

The rearrangement joins TRBV5-1 to TRBJ2-1; 16 nucleotides match TRBD2. There are 15 residues in the CDR3. The germline V gene has CDR1 SGHRS and CDR2 YFSETQ. The V segment lost 4 bases and the J segment 9 bases; nucleotides outside the gene matches: 4. CDR3 DNA sequence: TGCGCCAGCAGCGAGGGACTAGCGGGAGGGGTTGAGCAGTTCTTC. Translating it yields CASSEGLAGGVEQFF. Full variable domain (missing parts from reference TRBV5-1 and TRBJ2-1): KAGVTQTPRYLIKTRGQQVTLSCSPISGHRSVSWYQQTPGQGLQFLFEYFSETQRNKGNFPGRFSGRQFSNSRSEMNVSTLELGDSALYLCASSEGLAGGVEQFFGPGTRLTVL.

The genes are TRBV6-4 and TRBJ2-1; 8 nucleotides align to TRBD1. CDR1 is MRHNA, CDR2 SNTAGT, per germline. V lost 2 bases and J lost 8; bases outside the gene matches: 8. This CDR3 is built from 15 residues. Here the CDR3 DNA reads TGTGCCAGCAGTGACCCTCTCAGGGGGCGGGATGAGCAGTTCTTC. Translated: CASSDPLRGRDEQFF.

The chain carries TRBV5-1 and TRBJ1-1; D ambiguous. In germline, CDR1 is SGHRS, CDR2 YFSETQ. The CDR3 spans 14 residues. Trimming removed 0 bases at V and 6 bases at J, with 12 bases between. CDR3 in DNA: TGCGCCAGCAGCTTGGATCCGGGTGGGGCTGAAGCTTTCTTT. Its translation is CASSLDPGGAEAFF. Filled out from reference TRBV5-1 and TRBJ1-1, the complete variable domain reads KAGVTQTPRYLIKTRGQQVTLSCSPISGHRSVSWYQQTPGQGLQFLFEYFSETQRNKGNFPGRFSGRQFSNSRSEMNVSTLELGDSALYLCASSLDPGGAEAFFGQGTRLTVV.

This clone showed up just once. The chain is built from TRBV24-1 and TRBJ1-6; D is possibly TRBD1 (5 bases). This CDR3 region has 14 residues. Germline V lookup: CDR1 KGHDR, CDR2 SFDVKD. Trimming took 4 bases from V and 8 from J, leaving 11 bases between them. The DNA for the CDR3 is TGTGCCACCAGTGAAGGGACTGGAGATTCACCCCTCCACTTT. Its translation is CATSEGTGDSPLHF.

The chain recombines TRBV27 with TRBJ1-2; 8 positions match TRBD1. Germline trimming cut 1 base from V and 6 bases from J; bases unmatched to any gene: 13. CDR1 is MNHEY, CDR2 SMNVEV, per germline (reference sequence). CDR3 length equals 17 residues. The CDR3 DNA reads as TGTGCCAGCAGTTTATTCGGCTTGTCGACAGGGGCGGATGGCTACACCTTC. This codes for CASSLFGLSTGADGYTF.

The chain has TRBV7-2 and TRBJ2-2; D possibly corresponds to TRBD1 (5 bases). The V end lost 3 bases, the J end lost 4 bases, and 12 bases lay between the germline ends. Germline V gene data show CDR1 as SGHTA and CDR2 as FQGNSA. This CDR3 has 15 amino acids. Here the CDR3 reads CASSLGLLSTGELFF. CDR3 bases: TGTGCCAGCAGCTTGGGGCTTCTAAGCACCGGGGAGCTGTTTTTT. The full variable domain, completed using reference TRBV7-2 and TRBJ2-2, is GAGVSQSPSNKVTEKGKDVELRCDPISGHTALYWYRQSLGQGLEFLIYFQGNSAPDKSGLPSDRFSAERTGGSVSTLTIQRTQQEDSAVYLCASSLGLLSTGELFFGEGSRLTVL.

V gene TRBV19 combines with J gene TRBJ2-3; tentative D call: TRBD1 (5 bases). V shed 7 bases and J shed 4 bases, with 12 bases lying between them. CDR1 is LNHDA and CDR2 is SQIVND in the germline V gene (reference sequence). This CDR3 has 13 amino acids. The CDR3: CASNPQAADTQYF. The CDR3 DNA is TGTGCCAGTAACCCACAGGCTGCAGATACGCAGTATTTT.

V and J are TRBV19 and TRBJ2-1, with 7 bases aligning to TRBD1. The trim removed 6 bases at V and 2 bases at J, leaving 7 bases unmatched. The CDR3 contains 15 residues. The germline CDR1 and CDR2 sequences are LNHDA and SQIVND (reference sequence). The CDR3 protein is CASSPRGFTYNEQFF. DNA of the CDR3: TGTGCCAGTAGCCCCAGGGGGTTCACCTACAATGAGCAGTTCTTC.

The V call is TRBV19, the J call TRBJ2-1, with TRBD2 identical over 8 bases. The ends lost 4 bases at V and 2 bases at J; junction bases unmatched: 4. Germline-derived CDR1 and CDR2 are LNHDA and SQIVND (reference sequence). The CDR3 consists of 15 residues. CDR3 loop: CASSRIAGTYNEQFF. The CDR3 nucleotides are TGTGCCAGTAGTAGGATAGCGGGGACCTACAATGAGCAGTTCTTC.

V and J are TRBV19 and TRBJ2-1; D not certain. The CDR3 contains 15 residues. Trimming took off 1 base at V and 0 bases at J, with 7 bases between the two ends. In germline, CDR1 is LNHDA, CDR2 SQIVND (reference sequence). This CDR3 is CASSIAIYSYNEQFF. The CDR3 nucleotides read TGTGCCAGTAGTATAGCTATCTACTCCTACAATGAGCAGTTCTTC. Using reference TRBV19 and TRBJ2-1 for the parts outside the CDR3, the full variable domain is DGGITQSPKYLFRKEGQNVTLSCEQNLNHDAMYWYRQDPGQGLRLIYYSQIVNDFQKGDIAEGYSVSREKKESFPLTVTSAQKNPTAFYLCASSIAIYSYNEQFFGPGTRLTVL.

As concerns this clone: The sample has other DNA sequences that encode this CDR3 too. The chain joins TRBV9 to TRBJ2-2; tentative D call: TRBD2 (5 bases). The CDR3 covers 13 residues. The germline CDR1 and CDR2 sequences are SGDLS and YYNGEE. V lost 0 bases and J lost 6, with 6 bases in between. The CDR3 DNA is TGTGCCAGCAGCGTAGGAGGGTCCGGGGAGCTGTTTTTT. This sequence encodes CASSVGGSGELFF.

This clone appeared once. The V and J genes are TRBV2 and TRBJ1-2; D is uncertain. The CDR3 sequence is 13 residues long. The V and J ends lost 3 bases and 0 bases respectively, with 5 bases between them. Germline CDR1 reads SNHLY; CDR2 reads FYNNEI. The CDR3 loop is CASSDRANYGYTF. DNA for the CDR3: TGTGCCAGCAGTGATAGAGCTAACTATGGCTACACCTTC.

The rearrangement links TRBV2 to TRBJ2-3, with D perhaps matching TRBD1 (8 bases). Germline V lookup: CDR1 SNHLY, CDR2 FYNNEI. The CDR3 loop spans 15 amino acids. Trimming took 6 bases from V and 6 from J, leaving 19 bases between them. The DNA for the CDR3 is TGTGCCAGCAGGTCCTACAGGGGGGGAGCGGATACGCAGTATTTT. It encodes CASRSYRGGADTQYF.

The rearrangement links TRBV28 to TRBJ1-2; D not certain. Germline CDR1 is MDHEN and CDR2 is SYDVKM. This CDR3 is built from 12 residues. The V end lost 6 bases, the J end lost 6 bases, and 11 bases lay between the germline ends. CDR3 residues: CASSPHLNGYTF. As DNA, the CDR3 is TGTGCCAGCAGCCCTCACCTAAATGGCTACACCTTC.

The chain recombines TRBV4-2 with TRBJ1-1; no reliable D call. Germline CDR1 LGHNA, CDR2 YNFKEQ. V was cut by 0 bases and J by 5 bases, with 13 bases left in between. The CDR3 has 15 amino acids. In DNA form, the CDR3 reads TGTGCCAGCAGCCAAGAGGAGAGGCGGCTAACTGAAGCTTTCTTT. This gives the protein CASSQEERRLTEAFF.

The gene calls are TRBV4-2 and TRBJ1-2; D gene ambiguous. CDR1 LGHNA and CDR2 YNFKEQ come from the germline V gene. The V end lost 1 base, the J end lost 5 bases, and 11 bases lay between the germline ends. The CDR3 totals 14 residues. In DNA, the CDR3 is TGTGCCAGCAGCCAAGTTTTGATAGAGTATGGCTACACCTTC. Residues: CASSQVLIEYGYTF.

The V and J genes are TRBV7-3 and TRBJ1-6; D is unclear. Germline V CDR1 and CDR2: SGHTA, FQGTGA. Trimming pared 1 base from V and 12 bases from J, leaving 13 bases between. CDR3 length: 14 residues. CDR3 amino acids: CASSLRRAVGPLHF. CDR3 DNA sequence: TGTGCCAGCAGCTTAAGGCGGGCAGTCGGACCCCTCCACTTT.

V gene TRBV5-1 combines with J gene TRBJ2-1, with D unclear. V was clipped by 1 base and J by 9 bases, with 8 bases between them. In germline, CDR1 is SGHRS, CDR2 YFSETQ. The CDR3 extends over 12 amino acids. The CDR3 nucleotides are TGCGCCAGCAGCTTGTCGTTAGGTGAGCAGTTCTTC. Translation: CASSLSLGEQFF.

The J gene is TRBJ1-2, the V gene TRBV7-9; 8 bases match TRBD1. J lost 4 bases, V lost 5 bases, and 6 bases had no gene match. This CDR3 contains 14 residues. Germline V gene data show CDR1 as SEHNR and CDR2 as FQNEAQ (reference sequence). This CDR3 is CASSVTGDGYGYTF. DNA of the CDR3: TGTGCCAGCAGCGTGACAGGGGACGGCTATGGCTACACCTTC.